This T cell receptor beta chain appears in the sequencing data of a study of shared clonotypes between healthy human individuals. V lost 6 bases and J 0 bases, leaving 12 bases between the germline ends. Germline V CDR1 and CDR2: LGHNT, FRNRAP. This CDR3 has 14 amino acids. Around 220 ng DNA, 30,000 or so T cell genomes, went into each sorted-subset replicate PCR. Profiling relied on immunoSEQ multiplex PCR, and the TCRdb table lists in-frame clones only, not all of them. The sample consists of 2.5 million or so clones, approximately 92% of them appearing once. The origin of this receptor is a man aged 18-30 years in good health. Sequences were obtained from naive CD4+ T cells sorted from blood. This sample's subset: CD45RA+ positively selected. The chain joins TRBV12-5 to TRBJ2-7, with TRBD1 as a possible D gene (5 bases). The CDR3 nucleotides read TGTGCTAGTGGCCAGGGCCGACCCTCCTACGAGCAGTACTTC. It translates to CASGQGRPSYEQYF.